This is a list of T cell receptor beta chains from one sample in a study of blood T cell repertoires in COVID-19. Here immunoSEQ multiplex PCR was the method, and the copy in TCRdb shows in-frame clones only, minus some. Of tens of thousands of clones in the sample, around three quarters are singletons; the top ten hold about 17%. Material for sequencing was peripheral blood. The source of these receptors is a man aged 55 to 70 with acute or convalescent COVID-19. The CDR3 runs from the conserved cysteine through the conserved F or W. D genes are given only for firm matches. Not all rows give a size; the values are once, few, many and, for expanded clones, a class.

D: -
size: -
V: TRBV19
J: TRBJ2-4
CDR3: CASSTERLNIQYF
DNA: TGTGCCAGCTCCACAGAACGGTTGAACATTCAGTACTTC

D: TRBD1
size: -
V: TRBV6-2/TRBV6-3
J: TRBJ1-1
CDR3: CASSYPGTGVVNTEAFF
DNA: TGTGCCAGCAGTTACCCGGGGACAGGGGTAGTGAACACTGAAGCTTTCTTT

D: TRBD2
size: -
V: TRBV4-3
J: TRBJ2-7
CDR3: CASSQDLGTGRYEQYF
DNA: TGCGCCAGCAGCCAAGATTTAGGGACCGGGAGGTACGAGCAGTACTTC

D: -
size: -
V: TRBV6-6
J: TRBJ1-5
CDR3: CASRARLNQPQHF
DNA: TGTGCCAGCAGGGCGCGGCTAAATCAGCCCCAGCATTTT

D: -
size: medium-sized
V: TRBV3-1/TRBV3-2
J: TRBJ2-2
CDR3: CASSPTGLGSHRGAVF
DNA: TGTGCCAGCAGCCCTACAGGGTTGGGTAGTCACCGGGGAGCTGTTTTT

D: TRBD1
size: -
V: TRBV5-1
J: TRBJ1-2
CDR3: CASSSRTGDYGYTF
DNA: TGCGCCAGCAGCTCCCGGACAGGGGATTATGGCTACACCTTC

D: TRBD1
size: -
V: TRBV18
J: TRBJ1-5
CDR3: CASSPGQGRNQPQHF
DNA: TGTGCCAGCTCACCAGGACAGGGAAGAAATCAGCCCCAGCATTTT

D: -
size: few
V: TRBV24-1
J: TRBJ1-5
CDR3: CATSDRLIPGIGGNQPQHF
DNA: TGTGCCACCAGTGATCGTCTCATCCCGGGGATTGGTGGCAATCAGCCCCAGCATTTT

D: -
size: -
V: TRBV4-3
J: TRBJ1-1
CDR3: CASSQYAPGVDTEAFF
DNA: TGCGCCAGCAGCCAATACGCCCCAGGGGTAGACACTGAAGCTTTCTTT

D: -
size: once
V: TRBV2
J: TRBJ2-6
CDR3: CASSARGSGANVLTF
DNA: TGTGCCAGCAGTGCCCGCGGCTCTGGGGCCAACGTCCTGACTTTC

D: TRBD1
size: -
V: TRBV19
J: TRBJ1-4
CDR3: CASKDRPSDNEKLFF
DNA: TGTGCCAGTAAGGACAGGCCAAGCGATAATGAAAAACTGTTTTTT

D: -
size: once
V: TRBV10-3
J: TRBJ1-2
CDR3: CATSAGLMYGYTF
DNA: TGTGCCACCTCCGCAGGGCTAATGTATGGCTACACCTTC

D: TRBD2
size: -
V: TRBV18
J: TRBJ2-7
CDR3: CASSPPGLASYEQYF
DNA: TGTGCCAGCTCACCACCGGGACTAGCCTCCTACGAGCAGTACTTC

D: -
size: -
V: TRBV18
J: TRBJ1-6
CDR3: CASSPPSGHNSPLHF
DNA: TGTGCCAGCTCACCACCTTCGGGTCATAATTCACCCCTCCACTTT

D: -
size: -
V: TRBV6-2/TRBV6-3
J: TRBJ1-1
CDR3: CASSTIGHLNTEAFF
DNA: TGTGCCAGCAGTACTATCGGACACCTGAACACTGAAGCTTTCTTT

D: TRBD1
size: -
V: TRBV5-6
J: TRBJ1-2
CDR3: CASSFVGQGSGYTF
DNA: TGTGCCAGCAGCTTCGTCGGACAGGGTAGTGGCTACACCTTC

D: -
size: -
V: TRBV30
J: TRBJ1-1
CDR3: CARSYRGNTEAFF
DNA: TGTGCCCGCAGTTATCGGGGAAACACTGAAGCTTTCTTT

D: TRBD2
size: -
V: TRBV7-2
J: TRBJ2-3
CDR3: CASSLFGGGGTDTQYF
DNA: TGTGCCAGCAGCTTATTCGGGGGGGGTGGCACAGATACGCAGTATTTT

D: -
size: -
V: TRBV19
J: TRBJ1-3
CDR3: CASSLRGTTGNTIYF
DNA: TGTGCCAGTAGCCTACGAGGGACTACTGGAAACACCATATATTTT

D: -
size: -
V: TRBV6-1
J: TRBJ2-3
CDR3: CASSGQVLIASDTQYF
DNA: TGTGCCAGCAGTGGACAGGTACTCATAGCGTCAGATACGCAGTATTTT

D: -
size: -
V: TRBV25-1
J: TRBJ1-4
CDR3: CASSERPGEKLFF
DNA: TGTGCCAGCAGTGAAAGACCCGGGGAAAAACTGTTTTTT

D: -
size: -
V: TRBV30
J: TRBJ2-7
CDR3: CAWSIQATYEQYF
DNA: TGTGCCTGGAGTATACAGGCGACCTACGAGCAGTACTTC

D: TRBD2
size: -
V: TRBV6-5
J: TRBJ2-1
CDR3: CASSYFSGGGDEQFF
DNA: TGTGCCAGCAGTTACTTTAGCGGGGGGGGCGATGAGCAGTTCTTC

D: TRBD1
size: -
V: TRBV6-2/TRBV6-3
J: TRBJ2-7
CDR3: CASSYAGQGWSHEQYF
DNA: TGTGCCAGCAGTTACGCCGGACAGGGTTGGTCCCACGAGCAGTACTTC